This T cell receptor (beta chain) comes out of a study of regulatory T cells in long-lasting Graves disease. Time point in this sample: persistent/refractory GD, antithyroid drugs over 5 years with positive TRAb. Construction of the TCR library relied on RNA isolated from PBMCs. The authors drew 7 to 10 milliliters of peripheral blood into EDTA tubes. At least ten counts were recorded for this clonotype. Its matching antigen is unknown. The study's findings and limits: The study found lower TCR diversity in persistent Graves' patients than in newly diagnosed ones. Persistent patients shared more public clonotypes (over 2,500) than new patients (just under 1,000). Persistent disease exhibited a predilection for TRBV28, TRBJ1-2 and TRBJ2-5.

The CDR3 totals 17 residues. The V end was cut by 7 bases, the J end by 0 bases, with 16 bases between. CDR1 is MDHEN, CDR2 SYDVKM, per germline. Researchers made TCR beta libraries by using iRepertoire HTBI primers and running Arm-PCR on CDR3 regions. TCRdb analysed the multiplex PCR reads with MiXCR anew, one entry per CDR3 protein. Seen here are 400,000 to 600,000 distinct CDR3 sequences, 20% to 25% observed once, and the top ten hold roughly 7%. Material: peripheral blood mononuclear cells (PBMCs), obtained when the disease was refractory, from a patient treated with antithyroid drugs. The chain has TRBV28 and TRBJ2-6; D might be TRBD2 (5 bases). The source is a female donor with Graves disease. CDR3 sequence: CASTLSRDYSGANVLTF. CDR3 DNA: TGTGCCAGCACTCTATCCCGGGATTACTCTGGGGCCAACGTCCTGACTTTC. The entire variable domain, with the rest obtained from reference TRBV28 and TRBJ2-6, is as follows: DVKVTQSSRYLVKRTGEKVFLECVQDMDHENMFWYRQDPGLGLRLIYFSYDVKMKEKGDIPEGYSVSREKKERFSLILESASTNQTSMYLCASTLSRDYSGANVLTFGAGSRLTVL.